These 8 T cell receptor beta chains share one sample of origin, sequenced in a study of OX40 agonist ivuxolimab in advanced cancers. This table comes from immunoSEQ multiplex PCR, and its TCRdb copy is limited to in-frame clones, with some not included. The data hold 98,000 or so clones, with roughly 91% observed a single time. Here the sequenced sample was CD4+ or CD8+ T cells sorted from blood, taken in a trial of the OX40 agonist ivuxolimab. Receptors originate from an adult with an advanced solid tumor such as melanoma, head and neck, liver or kidney cancer.

The chain recombines TRBV4-3 with TRBJ2-3, with unresolved D. The CDR3 has 15 amino acids. Germline V CDR1 and CDR2: LGHNA, YSLEER. Trimming left V 0 bases short and J 4 bases short, with 11 bases between. CDR3 nucleotides: TGCGCCAGCAGCCAAGATAGGCGTACGGCAGATACGCAGTATTTT. It codes for CASSQDRRTADTQYF.

The rearrangement joins TRBV11-2 to TRBJ2-2; TRBD1 is a possible D gene (6 bases). This CDR3 region has 17 residues. Deletions cut 5 bases from V and 0 bases from J, with 16 bases between. CDR1 and CDR2 (germline): SGHAT, FQNNGV. CDR3 sequence (DNA): TGTGCCAGCAGCCCCCGTTTGACAGGCGCGAACACCGGGGAGCTGTTTTTT. It codes for CASSPRLTGANTGELFF.

This rearrangement joins TRBV27 to TRBJ2-7; D could derive from TRBD1 or TRBD2 (5 bases each). Between the trimmed V and J ends, which lost 6 bases and 2 bases, there was a span of 20 bases. Germline CDR1 and CDR2: MNHEY and SMNVEV (reference sequence). The CDR3 is 16 residues long. CDR3 nucleotides: TGTGCCAGCAGCCCCCAACCGGGCAGGGAGACCTACGAGCAGTACTTC. As protein: CASSPQPGRETYEQYF.

This chain uses TRBV11-3 with TRBJ2-1; the D call may be TRBD1 or TRBD2 (5 bases each). The V end lost 1 base, the J end lost 12 bases, and 10 bases lay between the germline ends. This CDR3 has 12 amino acids. Germline V gene sequence: CDR1 SGHNT, CDR2 YENEEA. As DNA, the CDR3 is TGTGCCAGCAGCTTAGCCGCAGGGAGGCAGTTCTTC. Translated, it gives CASSLAAGRQFF.

This clone was seen only once. The V call is TRBV7-6, the J call TRBJ2-5; tentative D call: TRBD2 (5 bases). Looked up from germline, CDR1 is SGHVS and CDR2 is FNYEAQ. The germline V and J ends were trimmed by 2 bases and 0 bases, with 10 bases remaining between them. The CDR3 is made up of 15 amino acids. In DNA form, the CDR3 reads TGTGCCAGCAGCTTAAGGCCGGGGTACCAAGAGACCCAGTACTTC. Translating it yields CASSLRPGYQETQYF.

CDR3 sequence: CASSLVEGLRTDTQYF. The DNA of the CDR3 is TGTGCCAGCAGCTTAGTGGAGGGACTACGCACAGATACGCAGTATTTT. The V and J genes are TRBV7-2 and TRBJ2-3; 7 bases line up with TRBD2. CDR3 length equals 16 residues. V lost 1 base, J lost 1 base, and 5 bases stayed unmatched. Germline values: CDR1 SGHTA, CDR2 FQGNSA.

This chain connects TRBV18 to TRBJ1-1, with unresolved D. Trimming took off 3 bases at V and 2 bases at J, with 4 bases between the two ends. The CDR3 contains 12 residues. CDR1 is KGHSH, CDR2 LQKENI, per germline. CDR3 protein: CASSPTNTEAFF. CDR3 nucleotides: TGTGCCAGCTCACCTACCAACACTGAAGCTTTCTTT.

This sequence joins TRBV18 and TRBJ2-1; 8 nucleotides match TRBD2. The CDR3 extends over 13 amino acids. V was pared by 3 bases and J by 8 bases, with 3 bases of the junction left unmatched. Germline-derived CDR1 and CDR2 are KGHSH and LQKENI. CDR3 in amino acids: CASSPPGLDEQFF. The CDR3 DNA sequence: TGTGCCAGCTCACCTCCGGGACTAGATGAGCAGTTCTTC.